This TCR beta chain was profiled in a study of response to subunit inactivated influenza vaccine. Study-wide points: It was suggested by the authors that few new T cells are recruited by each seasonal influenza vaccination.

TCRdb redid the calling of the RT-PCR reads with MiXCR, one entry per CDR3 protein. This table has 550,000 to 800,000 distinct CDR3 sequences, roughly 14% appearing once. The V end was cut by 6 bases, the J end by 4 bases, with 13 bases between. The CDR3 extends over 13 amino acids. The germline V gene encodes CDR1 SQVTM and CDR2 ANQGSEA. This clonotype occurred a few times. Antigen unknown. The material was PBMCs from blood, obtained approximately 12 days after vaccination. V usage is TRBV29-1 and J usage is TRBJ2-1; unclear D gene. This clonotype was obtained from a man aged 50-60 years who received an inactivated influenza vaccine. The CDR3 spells CSVREGLYNEQFF. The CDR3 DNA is TGCAGCGTCCGTGAAGGATTATACAATGAGCAGTTCTTC.